This TCR beta chain was documented in a study of shared T cell receptors in the human thymus. The protocol was immunoSEQ multiplex PCR, while the TCRdb copy is restricted to in-frame clones and leaves out a portion. The sample consists of about 660,000 clones, around nine tenths of them appearing once. Details on this clone: The junction departs from germline at one end; a sequencing error may be responsible.

CDR1 is GTSNPN and CDR2 is SVGIG in the germline V gene (reference sequence). CDR3 size: 15 residues. These data also featured in a second study, about human thymus T cells. That paper states: Related studies noted strongly shared thymic repertoires across unrelated people.

This chain joins TRBV30 and TRBJ2-2, with TRBD2 as a possible D gene (7 bases). Material for sequencing was thymocytes. This receptor was taken from a boy in the first two years of life with a congenital heart defect. CDR3 loop: CAWNGEGGNPGELFF. The CDR3 nucleotides read TGTGCCTGGAACGGGGAGGGGGGGAACCCCGGGGAGCTGTTTTTT.